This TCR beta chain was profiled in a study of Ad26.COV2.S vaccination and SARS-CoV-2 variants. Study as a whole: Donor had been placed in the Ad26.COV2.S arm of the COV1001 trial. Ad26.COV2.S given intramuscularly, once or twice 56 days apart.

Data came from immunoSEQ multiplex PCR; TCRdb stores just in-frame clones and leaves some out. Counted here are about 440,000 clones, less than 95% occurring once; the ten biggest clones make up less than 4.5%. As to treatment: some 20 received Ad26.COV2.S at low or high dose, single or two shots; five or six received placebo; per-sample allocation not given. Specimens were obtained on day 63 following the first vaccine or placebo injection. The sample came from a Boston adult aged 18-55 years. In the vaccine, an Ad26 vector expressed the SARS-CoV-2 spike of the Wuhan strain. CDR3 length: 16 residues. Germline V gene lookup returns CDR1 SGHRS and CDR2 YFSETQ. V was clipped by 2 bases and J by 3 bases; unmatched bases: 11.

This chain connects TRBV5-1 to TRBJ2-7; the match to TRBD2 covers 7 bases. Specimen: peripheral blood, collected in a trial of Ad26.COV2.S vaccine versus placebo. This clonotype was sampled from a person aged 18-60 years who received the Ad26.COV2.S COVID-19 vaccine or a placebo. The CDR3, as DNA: TGCGCCAGCAGCTTTTCTTCCGGCGGGAGTTTCTACGAGCAGTACTTC. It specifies CASSFSSGGSFYEQYF.